The 22 T cell receptor beta chains listed next were all sequenced from one sample in a study of coeliac disease. Clones were sequenced by immunoSEQ multiplex PCR, and TCRdb holds only the in-frame ones, with some missing. The sample lists roughly 3,100 clones; roughly two thirds were seen once. What was sequenced was intraepithelial lymphocytes from the gut. These receptors came from a woman in her forties.

The table lists this clone with a few counts. V gene TRBV11-2 combines with J gene TRBJ1-1; D remains unclear. Trimming shortened V by 1 base and J by 5 bases, and 17 bases separated the two germline ends. This CDR3 is built from 16 residues. The germline V gene has CDR1 SGHAT and CDR2 FQNNGV. DNA for the CDR3: TGTGCCAGCAGCTTAGTTCTCGGGAGGAGAGGGACTGAAGCTTTCTTT. Translation: CASSLVLGRRGTEAFF.

The chain carries TRBV29-1 and TRBJ1-5, with D tentatively TRBD1 (5 bases). The CDR3 is 13 residues long. V lost 3 bases, J lost 6 bases, and 12 bases lay in between. Germline V gene sequence: CDR1 SQVTM, CDR2 ANQGSEA. The CDR3 DNA reads TGCAGCGTTGAGGGCAGGGAGGGTCAGCCCCAGCATTTT. Translating it yields CSVEGREGQPQHF.

This rearrangement joins TRBV6-5 to TRBJ1-2; 10 bases agree with TRBD1. In germline, CDR1 is MNHEY, CDR2 SVGAGI. The CDR3 has 13 residues. V lost 5 bases, J lost 13 bases, and 10 bases stayed unmatched. The chain's CDR3 is CASSGPGQGRVTF. The CDR3 coding sequence is TGTGCCAGCAGTGGCCCGGGACAGGGGCGCGTCACCTTC.

This clone was counted a few times. Other DNA sequences in this specimen translate into the identical CDR3. The rearrangement joins TRBV9 to TRBJ2-7; TRBD2 aligns across 8 bases. CDR3 length: 14 amino acids. The germline V gene encodes CDR1 SGDLS and CDR2 YYNGEE. The junction had 5 bases not matched to a gene; V was cut back by 2 bases and J by 4 bases. The CDR3 here is CASSVASGLYEQYF. The DNA of the CDR3 is TGTGCCAGCAGCGTGGCTAGCGGGCTTTACGAGCAGTACTTC.

The chain employs TRBV5-4 and TRBJ1-3; 7 bases are a match to TRBD1. This CDR3 is 13 amino acids long. V shed 0 bases and J 7 bases; nucleotides not matched to a gene: 1. Germline V gene lookup returns CDR1 SGHNT and CDR2 YYREEE (reference sequence). CDR3 nucleotides: TGTGCCAGCAGCTTGGGACAGGGTAACACCATATATTTT. Its translation is CASSLGQGNTIYF.

This clone was detected only a few times. The J gene is TRBJ2-1, the V gene TRBV28; TRBD2 matches 7 bases. V shed 4 bases, J shed 6 bases, and the junction held 18 bases outside the gene matches. Germline CDR1 and CDR2: MDHEN and SYDVKM. CDR3 length equals 18 residues. The CDR3 spells CASSSTPGSREALNEQFF. The CDR3 DNA reads TGTGCCAGCAGTTCCACCCCCGGTTCTCGGGAGGCCCTCAATGAGCAGTTCTTC.

The gene calls are TRBV18 and TRBJ1-5, with 8 bases that match TRBD1. Matching the DNA end better, TRBJ2-3 makes the J call doubtful. This CDR3 is built from 15 residues. Germline values: CDR1 KGHSH, CDR2 LQKENI. The CDR3 bases are TGTGCCAGCTCACCAGACAGGGGTGGCAATCAGCCCCAGTATTTT. Encoded protein: CASSPDRGGNQPQYF.

This clone occurred a few times. One junction end disagrees with the germline gene, perhaps due to a read error. The chain carries TRBV6-1 and TRBJ2-7; 10 bases agree with TRBD1. Germline CDR1 is MNHNS and CDR2 is SASEGT. This CDR3 spans 15 amino acids. The DNA for the CDR3 is TGTGCCAGCAGTGACCCGGGACAGGGGCATAGTAAGGATGACTTC. Its translation: CASSDPGQGHSKDDF.

The J gene is TRBJ2-1, the V gene TRBV25-1; 9 nucleotides match TRBD1. The junction had 2 bases not matched to a gene; V was cut back by 1 base and J by 4 bases. This CDR3 spans 15 amino acids. The V gene's germline CDR1 is MGHDK and CDR2 SYGVNS. CDR3 in amino acids: CASSEWGTGYNEQFF. The DNA of the CDR3 is TGTGCCAGCAGTGAATGGGGGACAGGGTACAATGAGCAGTTCTTC.

The rearrangement uses TRBV28 and TRBJ2-1, with D possibly being TRBD2 (6 bases). Germline values: CDR1 MDHEN, CDR2 SYDVKM. Trimming pared 3 bases from V and 8 bases from J, leaving 20 bases between. The length of the CDR3 is 16 residues. Here the CDR3 reads CASSFQALPGEDEQFF. The CDR3, as DNA: TGTGCCAGCAGTTTCCAGGCCCTGCCGGGAGAGGATGAGCAGTTCTTC. Together with reference TRBV28 and TRBJ2-1, the CDR3 gives the full variable domain: DVKVTQSSRYLVKRTGEKVFLECVQDMDHENMFWYRQDPGLGLRLIYFSYDVKMKEKGDIPEGYSVSREKKERFSLILESASTNQTSMYLCASSFQALPGEDEQFFGPGTRLTVL.

This clone was found a few times. The V call is TRBV5-5, the J call TRBJ2-5, with TRBD2 matching over 12 bases. J gave up 4 bases and V 6 bases, and 10 bases lay outside the gene matches. The CDR3 loop spans 16 amino acids. CDR1 SGHKS and CDR2 YYEKEE come from the germline V gene (reference sequence). The CDR3 loop is CASTISASGRGETQYF. The CDR3 nucleotides read TGTGCCAGCACCATATCGGCTAGCGGGAGGGGAGAGACCCAGTACTTC.

The chain combines TRBV14 with TRBJ2-5; TRBD2 might be the D (5 bases). Between the trimmed V and J ends, which lost 4 bases and 10 bases, there was a span of 16 bases. This CDR3 spans 13 amino acids. Germline CDR1 is SGHDN and CDR2 is FVKESK. DNA for the CDR3: TGTGCCAGCAGCCCTCGAAAGACGGGGAGCCAGTACTTC. Its translation is CASSPRKTGSQYF.

The chain recombines TRBV9 with TRBJ2-3, with TRBD2 identical over 7 bases. The CDR3 runs 15 residues. Per the germline V gene, CDR1 is SGDLS and CDR2 is YYNGEE. J was trimmed by 0 bases and V by 3 bases; bases with no gene match: 4. CDR3: CASSDSSGSTDTQYF. The CDR3 DNA reads as TGTGCCAGCAGCGACTCTAGCGGAAGCACAGATACGCAGTATTTT.

This clone has more than one count but fewer than ten. This CDR3 is also generated by other DNA sequences in the sample. The rearrangement uses TRBV28 and TRBJ1-5, with D perhaps matching TRBD1 (5 bases). The germline V gene has CDR1 MDHEN and CDR2 SYDVKM. The CDR3 totals 14 residues. Trimming cost V 4 bases and J 5 bases, with 12 bases left between them. The CDR3, as DNA: TGTGCCAGCAGTTCGAGACAGACCCATCAGCCCCAGCATTTT. Amino acid sequence: CASSSRQTHQPQHF.

The chain joins TRBV27 to TRBJ1-5; TRBD1 agrees at 7 bases. This CDR3 has 13 residues. J gave up 3 bases and V 8 bases, and 4 bases lay outside the gene matches. Per germline, CDR1 MNHEY and CDR2 SMNVEV (reference sequence). DNA of the CDR3: TGTGCCAGCGCTGGGACAGTCAATCAGCCCCAGCATTTT. Protein sequence: CASAGTVNQPQHF.

The V call is TRBV7-9, the J call TRBJ1-1; D remains unclear. With 5 bases removed from V and 3 bases from J, the gap between germline ends came to 10 bases. CDR1 is SEHNR and CDR2 is FQNEAQ in the germline V gene (reference sequence). The CDR3 runs 13 residues. The chain's CDR3 is CASSVDGDTEAFF. The CDR3 DNA follows: TGTGCCAGCAGCGTAGACGGGGACACTGAAGCTTTCTTT.

The genes are TRBV6-6 and TRBJ1-1; no clear D gene. The CDR3 length is 16 residues. Trimming pared 3 bases from V and 2 bases from J, leaving 16 bases between. The germline CDR1 and CDR2 sequences are MNHNY and SVGAGI (reference sequence). Here the CDR3 DNA reads TGTGCCAGCAGTTATCCGCTCGGGGTTGAAAACACTGAAGCTTTCTTT. It is translated as CASSYPLGVENTEAFF.

This clone was seen a single time. This same CDR3 is encoded by further DNA sequences in the sample. The rearrangement links TRBV28 to TRBJ1-2; weak D call: TRBD1 (6 bases). Germline CDR1 reads MDHEN; CDR2 reads SYDVKM. Trimming removed 5 bases at V and 8 bases at J, with 18 bases between. The CDR3 length is 14 residues. This CDR3 is CASSPGGAPYGYTF. The CDR3 DNA reads as TGTGCCAGCAGTCCGGGGGGGGCCCCCTACGGCTACACCTTC.

V gene TRBV7-9 combines with J gene TRBJ2-6, with a weak D call TRBD1 (5 bases). V lost 5 bases to trimming and J lost 5 bases, with 25 bases between them. CDR1 SEHNR and CDR2 FQNEAQ come from the germline V gene (reference sequence). The CDR3 totals 19 residues. The CDR3 DNA is TGTGCCAGCAGCAGCGAAGCATACCATGGACAAAGTCGGGCCAACGTCCTGACTTTC. It yields the protein CASSSEAYHGQSRANVLTF.

The V gene is TRBV19, the J gene TRBJ2-4, with TRBD2 matching 8 bases. Germline assignment: CDR1 LNHDA and CDR2 SQIVND (reference sequence). The CDR3 loop spans 16 amino acids. The ends lost 6 bases at V and 0 bases at J; junction bases unmatched: 7. CDR3 loop: CASRGLGSLAKNIQYF. CDR3 coding DNA: TGTGCCAGTAGGGGACTAGGGAGCCTAGCCAAAAACATTCAGTACTTC.

About this clone itself: The sample contains more than one DNA sequence encoding this CDR3. V usage is TRBV6-1 and J usage is TRBJ2-7; perhaps TRBD2 as D (6 bases). There are 14 residues in the CDR3. The V gene's germline CDR1 is MNHNS and CDR2 SASEGT. Trimming removed 2 bases at V and 2 bases at J, with 10 bases between. CDR3 sequence: CASSELGGAYEQYF. The CDR3 DNA reads TGTGCCAGCAGTGAACTCGGGGGAGCCTACGAGCAGTACTTC.

The chain combines TRBV2 with TRBJ2-1, with 7 bases identical to TRBD1. Germline loops: CDR1 SNHLY, CDR2 FYNNEI. The ends lost 5 bases at V and 10 bases at J; junction bases unmatched: 8. The CDR3 is made up of 13 amino acids. The CDR3 DNA is TGTGCCAGCAGTCCACAGGGGAGTAGGGAGCAGTTCTTC. Protein: CASSPQGSREQFF.